This record concerns one TCR beta chain sequence. Its specificity is not known. V dropped 2 bases and J dropped 5 bases, with 15 bases sitting between them. This CDR3 comprises 15 residues. CDR1 LGHNA and CDR2 YSLEER come from the germline V gene. Generated by immunoSEQ multiplex PCR, the TCRdb table keeps only in-frame clones and is missing some. Among approximately 60,000 clones listed, roughly 82% were seen once. The sample is drawn from a study of T cell responses to AZD1222 COVID-19 vaccine. Study results and caveats: Repertoires were sampled only after the peak T cell response.

The receptor was derived from an adult in good health. This chain connects TRBV4-3 to TRBJ1-1; tentatively, D is TRBD1 (5 bases). Source: peripheral blood, taken on day 0 of AZD1222 vaccination. The CDR3 region is CASSQNLQVGTEAFF. DNA for the CDR3: TGCGCCAGCAGCCAAAATTTACAGGTGGGGACTGAAGCTTTCTTT.